Given below is one TCR beta chain in context. This clonotype was recorded at least ten times. Its cognate antigen has yet to be identified. The record has no base qualities; no much larger clone is one base away. Receptors were amplified or captured by multiplex PCR. The sequencer was an Illumina HiSeq 4000. CDR3 regions were amplified by Arm-PCR with iRepertoire HTBI primers to construct TCR beta libraries. Before sequencing, the PCR products went through gel purification. The original methods were these. Across samples, about 63 TRBV and 15 or so TRBJ segments were identified and used for gene usage analysis of CDR3 amino acid clonotypes. Filtered high-quality paired reads were merged into contigs using COPE and FqMerger. BLAST was used to align contigs to the IMGT TRBV, TRBD and TRBJ reference genes, and CDR3 was defined following IMGT. Highly expanded clones were defined as clonotypes with a frequency above 0.1%. Shannon entropy served as the measure of repertoire diversity, while the Gini coefficient captured V-J evenness. A clonotype found in more than one individual was treated as public. TCRdb ran its own pipeline on the public reads, namely fastp trimming at Q25 and MiXCR clone calling, and kept in-frame beta chains. CDR3 protein duplicates are merged, each entry listing the most common genes and DNA. None of the V and J calls come from the authors' own analysis; TCRdb made them. For this sample the table gives 350,000 to 500,000 distinct CDR3 sequences, of which over 20% were detected only once. The ten most abundant clones make up around an eighth of the sample.

The germline V gene encodes CDR1 SGHRS and CDR2 YFSETQ. There are 18 amino acids in the CDR3, from cysteine to phenylalanine inclusive. The kept DNA is CDR3 alone, 54 bases in frame from the first base. Trimming takes 0 bases from V and 4 bases from J, and the germline ends sit 19 bases apart. This sample is drawn from a study of regulatory T cells in long-lasting Graves disease (dated by TCRdb to about 2021). About the investigation overall: Persistent Graves' disease was defined as persistently positive TSH receptor autoantibodies together with antithyroid drug treatment for over 5 years. Patients with persistent Graves' disease were compared with patients with newly diagnosed Graves' disease using TCR sequencing and RNA sequencing of peripheral blood. The study was conducted in China and was registered as a clinical trial. A total of about 35 samples underwent TCR sequencing, from roughly 13 patients with persistent Graves' disease and approximately 20 patients with newly diagnosed Graves' disease. Antithyroid drugs had been taken for about 9.7 years on average by persistent Graves' disease patients in the clinical cohort. Study-wide findings and limitations: Patients with persistent disease shared more public clonotypes (around 2,500) than newly diagnosed patients did (approximately 1,000). Lower TCR Shannon entropy and fewer highly expanded clones were observed in persistent Graves' disease patients than in newly diagnosed patients, which suggested clonal expansion. Persistent disease showed preferential use of TRBV28, TRBJ1-2 and TRBJ2-5, whereas newly diagnosed disease favored TRBV20-1 and TRBJ2-1. The small sample size was acknowledged by the authors as a limitation that may reduce accuracy. Only peripheral blood was studied, because thyroid tissue, the primary lesion, was inaccessible. Only the TCR beta chain was sequenced and analyzed.

The meaning of the sample's time point label: persistent/refractory GD, antithyroid drugs over 5 years with positive TRAb. For both TCR sequencing and RNA sequencing, RNA was extracted from PBMCs using TRIzol. The diagnosis of Graves' disease was made according to American Thyroid Association guidelines. Recruitment of patients was carried out at an endocrinology department in Xi'an, China. Each patient gave about 10 milliliters of peripheral blood, collected in an EDTA anticoagulant tube. Ficoll Paque Plus density gradient separation was used to isolate PBMCs, and no further T cell sorting was performed. An Agilent 2100 Bioanalyzer and agarose gel were used to assess RNA quality, and a NanoDrop 2000 was used to measure RNA concentration.

The sequences come from peripheral blood mononuclear cells (PBMCs), collected when the disease was refractory, from a patient treated with antithyroid drugs. This clonotype was sampled from a female donor with Graves disease. The V and J genes are TRBV5-1 and TRBJ2-2; possibly the D gene is TRBD2, per 5 matching bases. The DNA reads TGCGCCAGCAGCTTGGCCGTTGGGAGCGGAGGCATCACCGGGGAGCTGTTTTTT. The resulting protein is CASSLAVGSGGITGELFF. With the portions outside the CDR3 filled from the reference TRBV5-1 and TRBJ2-2 genes, the complete variable region becomes KAGVTQTPRYLIKTRGQQVTLSCSPISGHRSVSWYQQTPGQGLQFLFEYFSETQRNKGNFPGRFSGRQFSNSRSEMNVSTLELGDSALYLCASSLAVGSGGITGELFFGEGSRLTVL.